In this sample, the clone carrying this T cell receptor (beta chain) turned up many times. Its matching antigen is unknown. Germline assignment: CDR1 KGHDR and CDR2 SFDVKD. J gave up 6 bases and V 5 bases, and 6 bases lay outside the gene matches. CDR3 size: 14 residues. PBMCs numbering 2 million and stored at -80 C yielded the unsorted libraries. These data belong to a study of neurological immune-mediated disorders. Study conclusions and caveats: When the repertoires were grouped phylogenetically, those of 18 of the 34 multiple sclerosis patients came together in a single cluster of related CDR3 sequences, which points to a possible repertoire-level signature.

TCRdb independently ran MiXCR on the 5' RACE reads; one entry per CDR3 protein. The top ten clones hold roughly 5% of a sample with under 75,000 distinct CDR3 sequences, 3.2% of them seen once. Sequencing was performed on PBMCs. The gene calls are TRBV24-1 and TRBJ2-1, with 7 positions matching TRBD2. The source is a woman aged 45-60 years with multiple sclerosis. Here the CDR3 reads CATSAAGTANEQFF. CDR3 bases: TGTGCCACCAGTGCAGCGGGAACGGCCAATGAGCAGTTCTTC.